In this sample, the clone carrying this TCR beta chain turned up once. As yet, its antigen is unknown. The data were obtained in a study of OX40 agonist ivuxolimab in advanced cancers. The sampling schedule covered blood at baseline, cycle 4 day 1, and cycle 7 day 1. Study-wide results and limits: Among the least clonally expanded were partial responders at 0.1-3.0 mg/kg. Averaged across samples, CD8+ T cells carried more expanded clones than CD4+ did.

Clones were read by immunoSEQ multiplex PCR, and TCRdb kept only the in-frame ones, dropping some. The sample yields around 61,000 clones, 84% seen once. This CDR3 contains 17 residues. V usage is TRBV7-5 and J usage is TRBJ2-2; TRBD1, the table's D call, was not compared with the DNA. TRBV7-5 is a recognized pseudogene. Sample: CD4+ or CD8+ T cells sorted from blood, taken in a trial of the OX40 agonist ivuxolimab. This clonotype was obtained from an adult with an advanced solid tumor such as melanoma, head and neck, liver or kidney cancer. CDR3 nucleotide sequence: TGTGTCAGAAGCTTAATGGGCCAACAGCCCCGTGGGGGGGAGCTGTTTTTT. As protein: CVRSLMGQQPRGGELFF.